The 25 T cell receptor beta chains below all came from one sample that was sequenced in a study of long-term antiretroviral therapy in people with HIV (dated by TCRdb to between 2022 and 2023). The immunoSEQ hsTCRB v3.0 assay was used at survey level resolution to sequence the TRB variable region. Not all clones reach the TCRdb copy of this immuneACCESS table, which keeps in-frame sequences only. Checked studies attribute under half of the gap to unresolved V genes and leave the rest unexplained. This sample gives about 28,000 clones in total; roughly 92% of them show up just once. The top ten clones comprise less than 5% of the sample. Sequencing used unsorted PBMCs, obtained 3.1 years after starting antiretroviral therapy. Receptors were obtained from a man younger than 35 with HIV.

This sequence joins TRBV5-1 and TRBJ2-7; D might be TRBD2 (5 bases). The CDR3 runs to 14 residues. CDR1 and CDR2 (germline): SGHRS, YFSETQ. Trimming took 0 bases from V and 5 from J, leaving 12 bases between them. CDR3 sequence: CASSLGGAPHEQYF. The CDR3 DNA follows: TGCGCCAGCAGCTTGGGGGGAGCCCCCCACGAGCAGTACTTC.

Details on this clone: A read error may account for a junction end that differs from germline. The CDR3 is CASSGGSNQPQHF. CDR3 nucleotide sequence: TGTGCTAGCAGCGGGGGCAGCAATCAGCCCCAGCATTTT. The chain combines TRBV7-7 with TRBJ1-5; tentative D call: TRBD1 (6 bases). The CDR3 is 13 amino acids. CDR1 is SSHAT and CDR2 is FNYEAQ in the germline V gene (reference sequence).

This chain uses TRBV19 with TRBJ1-3, with D possibly TRBD1 on 5 matching bases. Trimming removed 4 bases at V and 2 bases at J, with 15 bases between. The CDR3 length is 16 residues. Germline values: CDR1 LNHDA, CDR2 SQIVND (reference sequence). CDR3 DNA sequence: TGTGCCAGTAGTACCCAACAGGTCCTGCCTGGAAACACCATATATTTT. The encoded protein is CASSTQQVLPGNTIYF.

The gene calls are TRBV7-9 and TRBJ1-2; D remains unclear. V was trimmed by 5 bases and J by 6 bases, leaving 13 bases between them. The CDR3 sequence is 13 residues long. Germline CDR1 is SEHNR and CDR2 is FQNEAQ (reference sequence). The CDR3, as DNA: TGTGCCAGCAGCGACGAGGAAGTAAATGGCTACACCTTC. It specifies CASSDEEVNGYTF.

The rearrangement joins TRBV7-9 to TRBJ1-5, with D tentatively TRBD1 (5 bases). The length of the CDR3 is 18 residues. CDR1 is SEHNR and CDR2 is FQNEAQ in the germline V gene (reference sequence). Deletions cut 5 bases from V and 11 bases from J, with 31 bases between. Here the CDR3 reads CASSRFPRPGPKLRAQHF. The CDR3, as DNA: TGTGCCAGCAGCCGATTTCCGCGCCCGGGACCGAAGCTCCGAGCCCAGCATTTT.

This rearrangement joins TRBV6-1 to TRBJ1-1; TRBD1 agrees at 10 bases. The CDR3 covers 17 residues. Germline V gene sequence: CDR1 MNHNS, CDR2 SASEGT. V lost 1 base and J lost 4; bases outside the gene matches: 9. CDR3 nucleotides: TGTGCCAGCAGTGAAGTAAAAGGGACAGGGGAAGCCACTGAAGCTTTCTTT. Translated: CASSEVKGTGEATEAFF.

The J gene is TRBJ2-7, the V gene TRBV2, with D possibly matching TRBD1 (6 bases). Trimming left V 9 bases short and J 6 bases short, with 18 bases between. CDR1 and CDR2 from the germline V gene are SNHLY and FYNNEI. The CDR3 loop spans 13 amino acids. The DNA for the CDR3 is TGTGCCAGTATACAGGGAGAGGGGCGCGAGCAGTACTTC. Its translation is CASIQGEGREQYF.

The chain employs TRBV30 and TRBJ1-1; D is uncertain. With 2 bases removed from V and 1 base from J, the gap between germline ends came to 8 bases. Germline loops: CDR1 GTSNPN, CDR2 SVGIG (reference sequence). This CDR3 comprises 13 residues. The CDR3 bases are TGTGCCTGGAGTAGGACGGAGAACACTGAAGCTTTCTTT. It translates to CAWSRTENTEAFF. Combining the CDR3 with reference TRBV30 and TRBJ1-1 gives the whole variable domain SQTIHQWPATLVQPVGSPLSLECTVEGTSNPNLYWYRQAAGRGLQLLFYSVGIGQISSEVPQNLSASRPQDRQFILSSKKLLLSDSGFYLCAWSRTENTEAFFGQGTRLTVV.

The chain links TRBV6-5 to TRBJ1-2; D is perhaps TRBD1 (5 bases). Germline V gene lookup returns CDR1 MNHEY and CDR2 SVGAGI. CDR3 size: 15 residues. V was shortened by 6 bases and J by 2 bases, with 16 bases between the two germline ends. In nucleotides, the CDR3 is TGTGCCAGCAGCAACAGGTTAGGCGTGAACTATGGCTACACCTTC. As protein: CASSNRLGVNYGYTF.

The chain employs TRBV28 and TRBJ1-5; D remains unclear. In germline, CDR1 is MDHEN, CDR2 SYDVKM. CDR3 size: 14 residues. Here the CDR3 reads CASLRVASNQPQHF. The CDR3 DNA follows: TGTGCTTCTCTGCGGGTCGCTAGCAATCAGCCCCAGCATTTT.

The V call is TRBV2, the J call TRBJ2-3; D remains ambiguous. CDR1 SNHLY and CDR2 FYNNEI come from the germline V gene. The CDR3 has 14 residues. V was pared by 4 bases and J by 0 bases, with 8 bases between. CDR3 protein: CASSGPESTDTQYF. In DNA form, the CDR3 reads TGTGCCAGCAGTGGTCCGGAGAGCACAGATACGCAGTATTTT.

The V call is TRBV4-3, the J call TRBJ2-1; 10 nucleotides match TRBD1. The CDR3 contains 14 residues. Unmatched junction bases numbered 2, after V lost 1 base and J lost 8 bases. The germline V gene has CDR1 LGHNA and CDR2 YSLEER. As DNA, the CDR3 is TGCGCCAGCAGCCAAGGGGACAGGGGTTATGAGCAGTTCTTC. It specifies CASSQGDRGYEQFF.

The genes are TRBV10-3 and TRBJ2-2; D gene uncertain. The CDR3 spans 12 residues. V gave up 7 bases and J gave up 6 bases, with 9 bases separating them. The germline V gene has CDR1 ENHRY and CDR2 SYGVKD. The chain's CDR3 is CAITSGPGELFF. CDR3 bases: TGTGCCATCACTTCCGGGCCCGGGGAGCTGTTTTTT.

The gene calls are TRBV27 and TRBJ2-3; the D gene is possibly TRBD1 (6 bases). The length of the CDR3 is 13 residues. Germline values: CDR1 MNHEY, CDR2 SMNVEV (reference sequence). V shed 11 bases and J shed 4 bases, with 16 bases lying between them. The CDR3 DNA is TGTGCCTCATCACAGGGTTACGCAGATACGCAGTATTTT. Protein product: CASSQGYADTQYF.

The gene calls are TRBV11-3 and TRBJ2-7; possibly TRBD1 for D (5 bases). The CDR3 has 12 amino acids. Germline V gene lookup returns CDR1 SGHNT and CDR2 YENEEA. The V end lost 4 bases, the J end lost 5 bases, and 9 bases lay between the germline ends. The DNA of the CDR3 is TGTGCCAGCAGCTCCCCAGGGAACGAGCAGTACTTC. Residues: CASSSPGNEQYF.

The chain has TRBV7-2 and TRBJ1-5; D is undetermined. V lost 7 bases to trimming and J lost 3 bases, with 13 bases between them. The CDR3 is 14 residues long. The V gene's germline CDR1 is SGHTA and CDR2 FQGNSA. The CDR3 region is CASTNFPHNQPQHF. CDR3 nucleotides: TGTGCCAGCACTAACTTCCCTCACAATCAGCCCCAGCATTTT.

J is TRBJ2-7 and V is TRBV11-2; a possible D gene is TRBD2 (5 bases). The CDR3 is 15 residues long. Germline loops: CDR1 SGHAT, CDR2 FQNNGV. The V and J ends lost 3 bases and 4 bases respectively, with 16 bases between them. CDR3 loop: CASSFTTGLNYEQYF. CDR3 nucleotide sequence: TGTGCCAGCAGCTTCACTACGGGGTTAAATTACGAGCAGTACTTC.

The rearrangement links TRBV5-6 to TRBJ2-1; either TRBD1 or TRBD2 may supply D (5 bases each). The CDR3 has 12 residues. Trimming cost V 10 bases and J 7 bases, with 15 bases left between them. CDR1 is SGHDT, CDR2 YYEEEE, per germline. Written as DNA, the CDR3 is TGTGCCTCCGCCGGGACCCCGAATGAGCAGTTCTTC. It codes for CASAGTPNEQFF.

The J gene is TRBJ2-3, the V gene TRBV6-6; D ambiguous. Germline V gene data show CDR1 as MNHNY and CDR2 as SVGAGI (reference sequence). The V end was cut by 5 bases, the J end by 5 bases, with 8 bases between. This CDR3 contains 12 residues. The CDR3 spells CASSHLKDTQYF. The CDR3 DNA is TGTGCCAGCAGTCACTTAAAAGATACGCAGTATTTT.

This clone appeared a single time. V gene TRBV6-6 combines with J gene TRBJ2-3; 10 nucleotides agree with TRBD2. J was trimmed by 3 bases and V by 10 bases; bases with no gene match: 13. The CDR3 is 16 residues long. The germline V gene has CDR1 MNHNY and CDR2 SVGAGI (reference sequence). CDR3 sequence reads: CATFGTSDRGTDTQYF. CDR3 nucleotide sequence: TGTGCCACTTTCGGGACTAGCGACCGAGGGACAGATACGCAGTATTTT.

The CDR3 bases are TGTGCCAGCACTCGGGACCGCCGGGAAACCGGGGAGCTGTTTTTT. It specifies CASTRDRRETGELFF. The V call is TRBV28, the J call TRBJ2-2; D is tentatively TRBD1 or TRBD2 (5 bases each). V dropped 7 bases and J dropped 5 bases, with 17 bases sitting between them. Germline lookup yields CDR1 MDHEN and CDR2 SYDVKM. The CDR3 loop spans 15 amino acids.

The CDR3 DNA follows: TGTGCCAGCTCACCTAGCGGGGGCAGCTCCTACGAGCAGTACTTC. This sequence encodes CASSPSGGSSYEQYF. This rearrangement joins TRBV18 to TRBJ2-7, with 9 bases fitting TRBD2. The V segment lost 3 bases and the J segment 0 bases; nucleotides outside the gene matches: 3. This CDR3 contains 15 residues. Per the germline V gene, CDR1 is KGHSH and CDR2 is LQKENI.

The chain has TRBV6-6 and TRBJ1-1, with D possibly being TRBD1 (5 bases). Between the trimmed V and J ends, which lost 2 bases and 1 base, there was a span of 14 bases. Germline V gives CDR1 MNHNY, CDR2 SVGAGI (reference sequence). CDR3 length equals 16 residues. The CDR3 nucleotides are TGTGCCAGCAGTTACAATGCAGGGCCAGGGAACACTGAAGCTTTCTTT. Protein sequence: CASSYNAGPGNTEAFF.

The chain carries TRBV19 and TRBJ2-7, with 8 bases fitting TRBD1. J lost 7 bases, V lost 4 bases, and 9 bases had no gene match. This CDR3 is built from 14 residues. The germline CDR1 and CDR2 sequences are LNHDA and SQIVND (reference sequence). CDR3 bases: TGTGCCAGTAGTACCGGACAGGGTGGGTGGGAGCAGTACTTC. Translated: CASSTGQGGWEQYF.

The chain recombines TRBV6-5 with TRBJ1-2, with 10 bases lining up with TRBD1. The V gene end was trimmed by 3 bases and the J gene end by 7 bases; junction bases not matched to a gene: 5. The CDR3 is made up of 14 amino acids. Germline V lookup: CDR1 MNHEY, CDR2 SVGAGI. This chain's CDR3 is CASSYRGTGAGYTF. The CDR3 bases are TGTGCCAGCAGTTATCGTGGGACAGGGGCTGGCTACACCTTC.